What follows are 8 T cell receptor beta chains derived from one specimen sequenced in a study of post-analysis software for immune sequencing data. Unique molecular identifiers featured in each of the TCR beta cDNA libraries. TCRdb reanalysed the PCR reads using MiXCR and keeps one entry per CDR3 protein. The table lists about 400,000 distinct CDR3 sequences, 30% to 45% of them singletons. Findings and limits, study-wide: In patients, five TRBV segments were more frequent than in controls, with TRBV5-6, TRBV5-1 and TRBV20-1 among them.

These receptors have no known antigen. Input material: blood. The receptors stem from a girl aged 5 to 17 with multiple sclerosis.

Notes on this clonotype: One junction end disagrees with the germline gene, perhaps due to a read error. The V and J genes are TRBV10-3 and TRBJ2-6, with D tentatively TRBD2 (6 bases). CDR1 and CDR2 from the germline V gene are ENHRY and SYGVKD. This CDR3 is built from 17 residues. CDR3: CAISEGGWNSRANVLTF. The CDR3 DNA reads TGTGCCATCAGTGAGGGGGGGTGGAACTCTAGGGCCAACGTCCTGACTTTC.

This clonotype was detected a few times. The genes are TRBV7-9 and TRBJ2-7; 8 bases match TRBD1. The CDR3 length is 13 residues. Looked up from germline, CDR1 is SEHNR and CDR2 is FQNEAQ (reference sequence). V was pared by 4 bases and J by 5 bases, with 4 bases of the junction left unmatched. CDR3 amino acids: CASSWTGYNEQYF. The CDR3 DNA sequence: TGTGCCAGCAGCTGGACAGGGTACAACGAGCAGTACTTC. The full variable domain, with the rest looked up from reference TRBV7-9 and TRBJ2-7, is DTGVSQNPRHKITKRGQNVTFRCDPISEHNRLYWYRQTLGQGPEFLTYFQNEAQLEKSRLLSDRFSAERPKGSFSTLEIQRTEQGDSAMYLCASSWTGYNEQYFGPGTRLTVT.

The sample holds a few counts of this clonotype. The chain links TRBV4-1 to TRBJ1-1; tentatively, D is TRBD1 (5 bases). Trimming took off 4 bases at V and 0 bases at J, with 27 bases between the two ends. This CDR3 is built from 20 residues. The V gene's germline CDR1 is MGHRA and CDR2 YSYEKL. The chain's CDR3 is CASSPRGFVGGRGMNTEAFF. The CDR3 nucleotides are TGCGCCAGCAGCCCGAGGGGCTTCGTCGGAGGGCGGGGTATGAACACTGAAGCTTTCTTT.

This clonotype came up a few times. The CDR3 loop reads CASSLGGGTAISYEQYF. Written as DNA, the CDR3 is TGTGCCAGCAGCTTAGGGGGCGGGACAGCTATCTCCTACGAGCAGTACTTC. V is TRBV7-8 and J is TRBJ2-7; D might be TRBD1 (7 bases). The germline gives CDR1 SGHVS, CDR2 FQNEAQ. This CDR3 has 17 amino acids. V shed 1 base and J shed 0 bases, with 16 bases lying between them.

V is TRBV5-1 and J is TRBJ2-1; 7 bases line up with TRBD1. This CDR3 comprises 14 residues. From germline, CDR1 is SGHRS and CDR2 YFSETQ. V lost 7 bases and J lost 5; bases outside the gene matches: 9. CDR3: CASLPGTANNEQFF. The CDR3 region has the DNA TGCGCCAGCCTCCCCGGGACAGCAAACAATGAGCAGTTCTTC. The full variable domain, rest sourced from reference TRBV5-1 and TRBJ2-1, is KAGVTQTPRYLIKTRGQQVTLSCSPISGHRSVSWYQQTPGQGLQFLFEYFSETQRNKGNFPGRFSGRQFSNSRSEMNVSTLELGDSALYLCASLPGTANNEQFFGPGTRLTVL.

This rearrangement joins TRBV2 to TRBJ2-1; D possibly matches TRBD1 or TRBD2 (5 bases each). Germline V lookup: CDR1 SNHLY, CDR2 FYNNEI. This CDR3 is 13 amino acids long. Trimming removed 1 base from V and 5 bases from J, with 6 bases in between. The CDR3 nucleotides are TGTGCCAGCAGTGAAGGGGGACACAATGAGCAGTTCTTC. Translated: CASSEGGHNEQFF. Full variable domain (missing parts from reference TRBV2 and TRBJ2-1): EPEVTQTPSHQVTQMGQEVILRCVPISNHLYFYWYRQILGQKVEFLVSFYNNEISEKSEIFDDQFSVERPDGSNFTLKIRSTKLEDSAMYFCASSEGGHNEQFFGPGTRLTVL.

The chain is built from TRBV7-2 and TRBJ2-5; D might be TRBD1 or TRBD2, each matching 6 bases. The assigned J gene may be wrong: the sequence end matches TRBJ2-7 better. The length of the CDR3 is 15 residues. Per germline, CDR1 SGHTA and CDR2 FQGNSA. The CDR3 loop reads CASSLGGAGGYEQYF. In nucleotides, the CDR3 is TGTGCCAGCAGCTTAGGGGGGGCCGGGGGCTACGAGCAGTACTTC.

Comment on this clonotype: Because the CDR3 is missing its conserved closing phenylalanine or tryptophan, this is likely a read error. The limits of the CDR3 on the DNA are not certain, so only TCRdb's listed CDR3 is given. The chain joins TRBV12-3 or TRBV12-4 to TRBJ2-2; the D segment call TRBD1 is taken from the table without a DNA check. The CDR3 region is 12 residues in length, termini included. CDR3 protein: CASSLTGRMVFL.